The TCR beta chain under discussion was sequenced for a study of OX40 agonist ivuxolimab in advanced cancers. Study results and limitations: The authors did not determine the antigen specificity of the expanded peripheral T cells.

This clone was detected only a few times. The target antigen is unknown. Libraries were prepared by immunoSEQ multiplex PCR; TCRdb keeps only in-frame clonotypes and omits some of them. The repertoire holds 120,000 or so clones, with just under 95% as singletons. This TCR was recovered from an adult with an advanced solid tumor such as melanoma, head and neck, liver or kidney cancer. Source: CD4+ or CD8+ T cells sorted from blood, taken in a trial of the OX40 agonist ivuxolimab.

The CDR3 nucleotides are TGTGCCAGCAGTTTATCGAATAGAAAAAAAAACATTCAGTACTTC. Translated, it gives CASSLSNRKKNIQYF. The chain recombines TRBV27 with TRBJ2-4; D call uncertain. Trimming took 0 bases from V and 4 from J, leaving 10 bases between them. The germline gives CDR1 MNHEY, CDR2 SMNVEV (reference sequence). This CDR3 spans 15 amino acids.